This record covers a single TCR beta chain. As yet, its antigen is unknown. Uncontrolled infection, other autoimmune disease, pregnancy or lactation disqualified patients from enrolment. Each diagnosis was grounded in clinical symptoms, serum thyroxine and TRAb, thyroid ultrasound, and orbital computed tomography. RNA transcripts yielded amplified TCR beta CDR3 regions. Primed by the HTBI set, a first-round RT-PCR was run on the TCR CDR3. TCRdb ran MiXCR on the multiplex PCR reads and lists one entry per CDR3 protein. Among about 660,000 distinct CDR3 sequences listed, approximately 42% were seen once. This sample stems from a study of T cells in Graves' hyperthyroidism and ophthalmopathy. General study results and limits: In simple terms, a model built on 13 V-J features told ophthalmopathy apart from stable hyperthyroidism. Ophthalmopathy, which appeared later, was predicted by the model a median approximately six months before onset.

The germline gives CDR1 KGHDR, CDR2 SFDVKD. The germline V and J ends were trimmed by 5 bases and 2 bases, with 11 bases remaining between them. CDR3 length: 14 residues. J is TRBJ1-2 and V is TRBV24-1; TRBD1 might be the D (5 bases). This clonotype was obtained from an adult man with Graves' disease, either hyperthyroidism or ophthalmopathy (not recorded which). Sequencing was performed on peripheral blood or thyroid tissue (not recorded which). The CDR3: CATSVCQGNYGYTF. As DNA, the CDR3 is TGTGCCACCAGTGTATGCCAGGGCAACTATGGCTACACCTTC.